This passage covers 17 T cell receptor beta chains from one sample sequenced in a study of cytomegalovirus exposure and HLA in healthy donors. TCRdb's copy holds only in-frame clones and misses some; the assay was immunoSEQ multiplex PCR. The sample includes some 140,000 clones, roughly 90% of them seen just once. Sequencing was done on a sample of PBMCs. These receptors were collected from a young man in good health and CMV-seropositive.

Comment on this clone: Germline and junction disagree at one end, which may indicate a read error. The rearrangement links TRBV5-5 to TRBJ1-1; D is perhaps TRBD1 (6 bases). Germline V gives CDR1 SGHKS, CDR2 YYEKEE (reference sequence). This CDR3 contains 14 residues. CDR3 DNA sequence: TGCGCCAGCAGCCCCTATGAGGGGGTGACTGAAGCTTTCTTT. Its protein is CASSPYEGVTEAFF.

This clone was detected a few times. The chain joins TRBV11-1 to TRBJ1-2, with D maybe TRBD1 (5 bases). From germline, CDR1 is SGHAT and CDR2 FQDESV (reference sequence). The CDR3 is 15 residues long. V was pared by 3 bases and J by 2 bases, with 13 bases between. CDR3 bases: TGTGCCAGCAGCTTTGCGGGGACCCCGAACTATGGCTACACCTTC. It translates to CASSFAGTPNYGYTF.

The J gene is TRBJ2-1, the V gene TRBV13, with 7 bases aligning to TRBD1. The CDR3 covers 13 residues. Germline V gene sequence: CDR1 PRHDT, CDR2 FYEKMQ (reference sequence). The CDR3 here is CASTGTASNFRFF. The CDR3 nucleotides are TGTGCTTCAACCGGGACAGCAAGTAATTTTCGGTTCTTC. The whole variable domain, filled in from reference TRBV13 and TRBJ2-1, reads AAGVIQSPRHLIKEKRETATLKCYPIPRHDTVYWYQQGPGQDPQFLISFYEKMQSDKGSIPDRFSAQQFSDYHSELNMSSLELGDSALYFCASTGTASNFRFFGPGTRLTVL.

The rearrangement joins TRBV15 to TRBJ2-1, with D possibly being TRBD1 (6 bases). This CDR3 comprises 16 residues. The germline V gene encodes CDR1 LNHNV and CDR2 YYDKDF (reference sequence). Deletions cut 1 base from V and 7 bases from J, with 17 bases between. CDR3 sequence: CATSRGGPGKGNEQFF. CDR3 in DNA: TGTGCCACCAGCAGAGGGGGGCCAGGGAAGGGAAATGAGCAGTTCTTC.

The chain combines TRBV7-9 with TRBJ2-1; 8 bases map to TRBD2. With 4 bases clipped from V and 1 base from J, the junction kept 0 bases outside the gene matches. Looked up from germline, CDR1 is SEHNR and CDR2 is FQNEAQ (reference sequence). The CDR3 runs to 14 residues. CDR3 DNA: TGTGCCAGCAGCTCTAGCGGGTCCTACAATGAGCAGTTCTTC. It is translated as CASSSSGSYNEQFF.

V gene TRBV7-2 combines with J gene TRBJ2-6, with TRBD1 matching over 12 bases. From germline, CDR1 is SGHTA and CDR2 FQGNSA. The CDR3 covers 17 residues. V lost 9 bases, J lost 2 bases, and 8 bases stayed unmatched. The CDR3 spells CARTTGQGAAGANVLTF. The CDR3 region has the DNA TGTGCCAGGACGACGGGACAGGGGGCGGCTGGGGCCAACGTCCTGACTTTC.

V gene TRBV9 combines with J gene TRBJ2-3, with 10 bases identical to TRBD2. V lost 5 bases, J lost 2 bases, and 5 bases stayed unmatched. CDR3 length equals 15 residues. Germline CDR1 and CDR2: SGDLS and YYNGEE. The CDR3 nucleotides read TGTGCCAGCAGTGTCAGCGGGAGGGCCACAGATACGCAGTATTTT. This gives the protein CASSVSGRATDTQYF. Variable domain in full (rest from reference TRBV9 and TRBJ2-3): DSGVTQTPKHLITATGQRVTLRCSPRSGDLSVYWYQQSLDQGLQFLIQYYNGEERAKGNILERFSAQQFPDLHSELNLSSLELGDSALYFCASSVSGRATDTQYFGPGTRLTVL.

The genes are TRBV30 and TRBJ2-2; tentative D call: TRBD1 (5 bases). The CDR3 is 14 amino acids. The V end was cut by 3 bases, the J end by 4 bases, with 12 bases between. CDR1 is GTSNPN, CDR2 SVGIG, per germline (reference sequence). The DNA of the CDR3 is TGTGCCTGGAGGACAGCGTGGCCCACCGGGGAGCTGTTTTTT. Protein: CAWRTAWPTGELFF.

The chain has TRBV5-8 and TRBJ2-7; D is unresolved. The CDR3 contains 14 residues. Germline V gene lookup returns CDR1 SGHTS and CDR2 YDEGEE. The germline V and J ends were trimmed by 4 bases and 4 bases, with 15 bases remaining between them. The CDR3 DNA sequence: TGTGCCAGCAGCCCCCGACCCCCTAGGTACGAGCAGTACTTC. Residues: CASSPRPPRYEQYF. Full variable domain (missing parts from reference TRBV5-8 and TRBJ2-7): EAGVTQSPTHLIKTRGQQATLRCSPISGHTSVYWYQQALGLGLQFLLWYDEGEERNRGNFPPRFSGRQFPNYSSELNVNALELEDSALYLCASSPRPPRYEQYFGPGTRLTVT.

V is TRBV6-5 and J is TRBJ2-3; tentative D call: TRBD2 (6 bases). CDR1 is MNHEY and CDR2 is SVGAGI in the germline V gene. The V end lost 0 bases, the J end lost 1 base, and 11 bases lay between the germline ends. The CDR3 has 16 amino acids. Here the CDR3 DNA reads TGTGCCAGCAGTTACTCGTTTACGGGGGGCACAGATACGCAGTATTTT. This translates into CASSYSFTGGTDTQYF.

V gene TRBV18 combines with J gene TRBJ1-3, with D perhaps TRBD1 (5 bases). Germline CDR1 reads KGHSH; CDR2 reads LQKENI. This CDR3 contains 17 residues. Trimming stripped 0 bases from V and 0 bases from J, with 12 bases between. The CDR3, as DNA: TGTGCCAGCTCACCACCGGGGCTTGAGGACTCTGGAAACACCATATATTTT. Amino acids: CASSPPGLEDSGNTIYF. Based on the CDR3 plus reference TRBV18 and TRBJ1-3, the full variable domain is NAGVMQNPRHLVRRRGQEARLRCSPMKGHSHVYWYRQLPEEGLKFMVYLQKENIIDESGMPKERFSAEFPKEGPSILRIQQVVRGDSAAYFCASSPPGLEDSGNTIYFGEGSWLTVV.

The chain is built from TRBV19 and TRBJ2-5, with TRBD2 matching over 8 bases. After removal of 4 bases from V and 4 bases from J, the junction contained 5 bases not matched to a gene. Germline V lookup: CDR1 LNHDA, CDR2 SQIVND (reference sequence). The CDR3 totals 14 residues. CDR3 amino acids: CASSTMSGGETQYF. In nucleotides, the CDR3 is TGTGCCAGTAGTACGATGAGCGGGGGAGAGACCCAGTACTTC.

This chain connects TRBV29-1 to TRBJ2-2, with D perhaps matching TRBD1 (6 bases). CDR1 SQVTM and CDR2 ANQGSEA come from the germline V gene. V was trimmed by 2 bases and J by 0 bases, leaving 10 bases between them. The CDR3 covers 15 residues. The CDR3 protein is CSVEQGWSNTGELFF. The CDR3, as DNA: TGCAGCGTTGAACAGGGGTGGTCGAACACCGGGGAGCTGTTTTTT.

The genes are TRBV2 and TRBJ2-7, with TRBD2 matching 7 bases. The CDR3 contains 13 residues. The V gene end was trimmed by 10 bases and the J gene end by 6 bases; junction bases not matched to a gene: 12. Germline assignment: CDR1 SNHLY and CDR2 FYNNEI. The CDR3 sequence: CATFREGRGEQYF. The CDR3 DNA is TGTGCCACCTTTAGGGAGGGACGGGGCGAGCAGTACTTC.

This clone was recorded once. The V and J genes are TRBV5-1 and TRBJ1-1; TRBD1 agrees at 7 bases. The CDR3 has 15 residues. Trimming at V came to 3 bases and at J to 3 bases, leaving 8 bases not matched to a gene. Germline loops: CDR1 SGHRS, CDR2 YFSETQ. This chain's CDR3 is CASSSQTGSYTEAFF. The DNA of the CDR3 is TGCGCCAGCAGCTCGCAGACAGGGAGTTACACTGAAGCTTTCTTT.

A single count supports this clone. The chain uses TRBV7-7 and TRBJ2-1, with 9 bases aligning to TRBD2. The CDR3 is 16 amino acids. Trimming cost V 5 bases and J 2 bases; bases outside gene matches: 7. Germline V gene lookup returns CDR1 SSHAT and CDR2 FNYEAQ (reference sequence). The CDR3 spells CASSKGAGGAYNEQFF. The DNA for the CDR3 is TGTGCCAGCAGCAAGGGGGCGGGAGGGGCCTACAATGAGCAGTTCTTC.

CDR3 amino acids: CASKTGWGGYTF. For the CDR3, the DNA is TGTGCCAGCAAAACAGGGTGGGGTGGCTACACCTTC. This chain links TRBV27 with TRBJ1-2; D is perhaps TRBD1 (6 bases). V lost 7 bases to trimming and J lost 7 bases, with 13 bases between them. Germline CDR1 MNHEY, CDR2 SMNVEV (reference sequence). The CDR3 spans 12 residues.